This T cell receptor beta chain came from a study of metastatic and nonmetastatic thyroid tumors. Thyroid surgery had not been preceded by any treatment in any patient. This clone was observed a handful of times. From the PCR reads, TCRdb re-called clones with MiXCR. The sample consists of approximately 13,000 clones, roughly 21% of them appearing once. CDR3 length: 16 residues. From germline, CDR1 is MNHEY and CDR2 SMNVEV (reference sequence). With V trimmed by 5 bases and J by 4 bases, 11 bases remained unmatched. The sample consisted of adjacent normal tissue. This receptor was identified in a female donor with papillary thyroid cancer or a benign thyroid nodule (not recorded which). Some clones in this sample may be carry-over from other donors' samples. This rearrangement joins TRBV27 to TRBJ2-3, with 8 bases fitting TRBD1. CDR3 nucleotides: TGTGCCAGCAGTCCACAGACAGGGGTGGTCGCAGATACGCAGTATTTT. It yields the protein CASSPQTGVVADTQYF.